The entry that follows covers one T cell receptor beta chain sequence. Time point reported: pre-treatment sample, taken before nivolumab and TIL therapy. The sample is drawn from a study of TIL therapy for anti-PD-1-resistant metastatic lung cancer. At the level of the study: Tumors had a median PD-L1 proportion score of approximately 6.4%. By whole-exome sequencing, median non-synonymous tumor mutation burden was approximately 1.6 mutations per megabase. Most patients had lung adenocarcinoma.

Germline lookup yields CDR1 SGHAT and CDR2 FQNNGV. V shed 5 bases and J shed 4 bases, with 9 bases lying between them. The CDR3 covers 13 residues. This was the immunoSEQ v3 assay. Some clones are missing from TCRdb's copy, which holds only in-frame ones; the method was immunoSEQ multiplex PCR. The table records more than 9,500 clones, around 80% of them present only once. Sequencing was performed on blood, taken at baseline. The TCR was taken from a person aged 25-79 years with non-small cell lung cancer. The chain uses TRBV11-2 and TRBJ1-3; D is ambiguous. This chain's CDR3 is CASSPDIGNTIYF. The CDR3 bases are TGTGCCAGCAGCCCAGACATAGGAAACACCATATATTTT.